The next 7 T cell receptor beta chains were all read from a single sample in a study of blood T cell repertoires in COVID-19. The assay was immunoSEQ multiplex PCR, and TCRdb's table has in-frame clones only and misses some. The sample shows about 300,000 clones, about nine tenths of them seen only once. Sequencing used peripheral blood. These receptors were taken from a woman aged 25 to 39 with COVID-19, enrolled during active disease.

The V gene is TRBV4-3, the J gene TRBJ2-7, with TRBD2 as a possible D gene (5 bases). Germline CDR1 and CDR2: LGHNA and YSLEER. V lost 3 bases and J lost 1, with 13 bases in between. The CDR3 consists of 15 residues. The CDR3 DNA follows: TGCGCCAGCAGCCAGGACGGCCGGGGATCCTACGAGCAGTACTTC. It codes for CASSQDGRGSYEQYF.

CDR3 nucleotide sequence: TGTGCCAGTAGTATGCAAGGGGGCAATCAGCCCCAGCATTTT. It is translated as CASSMQGGNQPQHF. This chain links TRBV19 with TRBJ1-5, with a possible D match to TRBD1 (5 bases). V was pared by 3 bases and J by 2 bases, with 8 bases between. This CDR3 has 14 residues. Germline values: CDR1 LNHDA, CDR2 SQIVND (reference sequence).

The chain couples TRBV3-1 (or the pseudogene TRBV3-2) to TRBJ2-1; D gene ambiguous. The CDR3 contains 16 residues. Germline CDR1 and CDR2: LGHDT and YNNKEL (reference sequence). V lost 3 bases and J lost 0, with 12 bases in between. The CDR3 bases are TGTGCCAGCAGCCACTTAGTTACAGACTCCTACAATGAGCAGTTCTTC. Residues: CASSHLVTDSYNEQFF.

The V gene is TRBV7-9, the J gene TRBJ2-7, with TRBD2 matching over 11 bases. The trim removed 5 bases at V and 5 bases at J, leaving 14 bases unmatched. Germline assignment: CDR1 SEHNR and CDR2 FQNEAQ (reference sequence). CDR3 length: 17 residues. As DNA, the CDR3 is TGTGCCAGCAGCCCCAGGGGCTCTAGCGGGAGGTCCCACGAGCAGTACTTC. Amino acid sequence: CASSPRGSSGRSHEQYF. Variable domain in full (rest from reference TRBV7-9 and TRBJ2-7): DTGVSQNPRHKITKRGQNVTFRCDPISEHNRLYWYRQTLGQGPEFLTYFQNEAQLEKSRLLSDRFSAERPKGSFSTLEIQRTEQGDSAMYLCASSPRGSSGRSHEQYFGPGTRLTVT.

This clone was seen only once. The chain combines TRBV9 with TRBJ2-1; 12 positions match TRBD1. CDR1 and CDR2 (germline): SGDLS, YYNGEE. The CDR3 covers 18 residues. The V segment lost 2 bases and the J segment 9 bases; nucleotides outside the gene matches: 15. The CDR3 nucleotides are TGTGCCAGCAGCGTGGGGACAGGGGGCCTGGCAGCCGGGGGTGAGCAGTTCTTC. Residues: CASSVGTGGLAAGGEQFF. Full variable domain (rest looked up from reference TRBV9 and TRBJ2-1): DSGVTQTPKHLITATGQRVTLRCSPRSGDLSVYWYQQSLDQGLQFLIQYYNGEERAKGNILERFSAQQFPDLHSELNLSSLELGDSALYFCASSVGTGGLAAGGEQFFGPGTRLTVL.

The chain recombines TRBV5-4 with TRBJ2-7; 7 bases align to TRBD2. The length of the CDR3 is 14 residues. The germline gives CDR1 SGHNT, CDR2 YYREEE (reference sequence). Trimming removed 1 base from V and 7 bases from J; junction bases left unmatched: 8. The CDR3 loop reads CASSLRSEGGEQYF. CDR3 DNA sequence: TGTGCCAGCAGCTTGCGCTCGGAGGGAGGGGAGCAGTACTTC.

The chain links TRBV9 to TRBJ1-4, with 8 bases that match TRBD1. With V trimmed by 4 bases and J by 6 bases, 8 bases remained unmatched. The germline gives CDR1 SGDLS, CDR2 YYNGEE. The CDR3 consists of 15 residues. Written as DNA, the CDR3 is TGTGCCAGCAGCACAGCAGGGGGCGAATATGAAAAACTGTTTTTT. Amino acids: CASSTAGGEYEKLFF.